The T cell receptor (beta chain) under discussion was sequenced for a study of tumor and adjacent non-tumor tissue in lung cancer. CDR1 DFQATT and CDR2 SNEGSKA come from the germline V gene (reference sequence). The CDR3 extends over 15 amino acids. Remarks on this clonotype: The junction and the germline gene differ at one end; a read error may be behind it.

The template was RNA from unsorted bulk tissue. Three rounds of nested PCR, following a modified ARM-PCR protocol, produced the TCRbeta library. TCRdb re-analysed the multiplex PCR reads in MiXCR, keeping a single row per CDR3 protein. The sample yields roughly 66,000 distinct CDR3 sequences, more than 70% seen once. This receptor was taken from a man aged 55 to 70 with non-small cell lung cancer. What was sequenced was lung tumor tissue. V usage is TRBV20-1 and J usage is TRBJ2-5, with 11 bases fitting TRBD2. In DNA, the CDR3 is TGCAGTGTAAAGACTAGCGGGAAGGTCCAAGAGGCCCATTACTTC. It is translated as CSVKTSGKVQEAHYF.